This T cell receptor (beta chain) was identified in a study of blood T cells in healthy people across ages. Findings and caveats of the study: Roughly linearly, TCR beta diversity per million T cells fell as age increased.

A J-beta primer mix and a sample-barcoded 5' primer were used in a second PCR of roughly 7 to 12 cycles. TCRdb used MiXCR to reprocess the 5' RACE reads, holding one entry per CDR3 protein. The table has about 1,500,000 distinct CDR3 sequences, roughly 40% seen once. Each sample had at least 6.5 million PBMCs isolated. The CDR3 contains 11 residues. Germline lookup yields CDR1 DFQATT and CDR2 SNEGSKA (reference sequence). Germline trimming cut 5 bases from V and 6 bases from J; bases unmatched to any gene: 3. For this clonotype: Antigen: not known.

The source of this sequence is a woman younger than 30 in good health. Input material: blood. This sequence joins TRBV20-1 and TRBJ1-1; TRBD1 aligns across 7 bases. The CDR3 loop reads CSAFDRAEAFF. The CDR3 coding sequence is TGCAGTGCTTTTGACAGGGCTGAAGCTTTCTTT.